A selection of T cell receptor beta chains follows, all from one sample in a study of blood T cell repertoires in COVID-19. Only in-frame clones appear in the TCRdb table, and some are missing; sequencing was by immunoSEQ multiplex PCR. The sample consists of 250,000 to 300,000 clones, roughly 90% of them appearing once. Sequenced: peripheral blood. These TCRs come from a woman aged 25 to 39 with COVID-19, enrolled during active disease. Both conserved end residues are part of each CDR3. D genes are given only for firm matches. Rows give clone size only sometimes, using once, few, many, or a class for an expanded clone.

v_call	d_call	clone_size	j_call	cdr3_aa	cdr3_nt
TRBV19	-	-	TRBJ2-3	CASSIRGATDTQYF	TGTGCCAGTAGTATACGGGGGGCCACAGATACGCAGTATTTT
TRBV11-2	TRBD1	-	TRBJ2-7	CASIRGQGLFYEQYF	TGTGCCAGCATCCGGGGACAGGGCCTTTTCTACGAGCAGTACTTC
TRBV14	-	once	TRBJ2-1	CASSQEASLTYNEQFF	TGTGCCAGCAGCCAAGAGGCTAGCTTAACCTACAATGAGCAGTTCTTC
TRBV7-9	-	-	TRBJ1-1	CASSLGGARRSPSSEAFF	TGTGCCAGCAGCTTGGGGGGGGCCCGGAGGTCGCCTAGCTCTGAAGCTTTCTTT
TRBV5-1	TRBD1	few	TRBJ1-1	CASSVQGRSNTEAFF	TGCGCCAGCAGCGTACAGGGGCGAAGCAACACTGAAGCTTTCTTT
TRBV27	TRBD2	-	TRBJ2-1	CASGGIAGVSNEQFF	TGTGCCAGCGGGGGTATAGCGGGAGTAAGCAATGAGCAGTTCTTC
TRBV19	TRBD1	-	TRBJ1-4	CASSRGTATNEKLFF	TGTGCCAGTAGTCGAGGGACAGCAACTAATGAAAAACTGTTTTTT
TRBV7-2	-	few	TRBJ1-5	CASSLDGQPQHF	TGTGCCAGCAGCTTAGACGGTCAGCCCCAGCATTTT
TRBV7-2	-	-	TRBJ2-1	CASSFRRGVNEQFF	TGTGCCAGCAGCTTTCGGCGGGGAGTGAATGAGCAGTTCTTC
TRBV13	-	many	TRBJ1-2	CASSLRGWDRGNNYGYTF	TGTGCCAGCAGCTTAAGGGGATGGGATCGAGGAAACAACTATGGCTACACCTTC
TRBV19	-	-	TRBJ1-1	CASRRGQDTEAFF	TGTGCCAGTCGGAGAGGTCAAGACACTGAAGCTTTCTTT
TRBV6-1	-	-	TRBJ2-1	CASSETTSRAFNEQFF	TGTGCCAGCAGTGAAACAACTAGTAGAGCCTTCAATGAGCAGTTCTTC
TRBV18	TRBD1	-	TRBJ1-2	CASSPLFLPGQGTGYTF	TGTGCCAGCTCACCTCTTTTCTTGCCGGGACAGGGTACTGGCTACACCTTC
TRBV6-5	TRBD1	-	TRBJ2-5	CASSWDRARETQYF	TGTGCCAGCAGTTGGGACAGGGCCCGAGAGACCCAGTACTTC
TRBV28	TRBD1	-	TRBJ1-1	CASSFTGGRSEAFF	TGTGCCAGCAGTTTCACAGGGGGTAGGAGTGAAGCTTTCTTT
TRBV2	-	-	TRBJ1-1	CASSVPTGEAFF	TGTGCCAGCAGTGTCCCCACAGGAGAAGCTTTCTTT
TRBV4-1	-	-	TRBJ2-7	CASSHRLPSDRLSYEQYF	TGCGCCAGCAGCCACCGACTCCCTAGCGATCGCCTCTCCTACGAGCAGTACTTC
TRBV24-1	TRBD1	once	TRBJ1-6	CATSDVTGPLHF	TGTGCCACCAGTGATGTGACAGGGCCCCTCCACTTT
TRBV2	-	many	TRBJ2-7	CASSESGDTDEQYF	TGTGCCAGCAGTGAAAGTGGGGACACCGACGAGCAGTACTTC
TRBV12-3/TRBV12-4	-	-	TRBJ2-7	CASSFGGSYEQYF	TGTGCCAGCAGTTTCGGCGGATCCTACGAGCAGTACTTC
TRBV5-8	-	-	TRBJ2-7	CASSEAEDYEQYF	TGTGCCAGCAGCGAAGCGGAAGACTACGAGCAGTACTTC
TRBV7-9	-	-	TRBJ1-5	CASSLGGEGQPQHF	TGTGCCAGCAGCTTAGGGGGTGAGGGACAGCCCCAGCATTTT
TRBV2	-	-	TRBJ2-1	CASSGLSSYNEQFF	TGTGCCAGCAGTGGACTTTCCTCCTACAATGAGCAGTTCTTC
TRBV19	TRBD2	-	TRBJ2-2	CASSPSGRGYTGELFF	TGTGCCAGTAGTCCTAGCGGGAGGGGTTACACCGGGGAGCTGTTTTTT
TRBV19	-	few	TRBJ2-2	CASSPRGRASDTGELFF	TGTGCCAGTAGTCCCCGGGGGAGAGCCTCGGATACCGGGGAGCTGTTTTTT
TRBV28	-	-	TRBJ2-1	CASQSDTTYNEQFF	TGTGCCAGCCAATCCGATACTACCTACAATGAGCAGTTCTTC
TRBV6-5	-	few	TRBJ2-7	CASSPRQDWSYEQYF	TGTGCCAGCAGTCCTCGACAGGACTGGAGCTACGAGCAGTACTTC
TRBV7-2	TRBD1	-	TRBJ2-3	CASSLDSTGRTDTQYF	TGTGCCAGCAGCTTAGATTCGACAGGGCGGACAGATACGCAGTATTTT
TRBV4-1	TRBD1	-	TRBJ2-4	CASSRSGTGDDIQYF	TGCGCCAGCAGCCGAAGCGGGACAGGGGATGACATTCAGTACTTC
TRBV5-1	-	-	TRBJ2-1	CASSLGTPILYNEQFF	TGCGCCAGCAGCCTCGGGACACCGATTTTATACAATGAGCAGTTCTTC
TRBV3-1/TRBV3-2	TRBD2	-	TRBJ2-1	CASSRIALAVYNEQFF	TGTGCCAGCAGCCGTATAGCACTAGCGGTCTACAATGAGCAGTTCTTC
TRBV29-1	TRBD1	-	TRBJ1-1	CSVWTGGYEAFF	TGCAGCGTTTGGACAGGGGGCTATGAAGCTTTCTTT
TRBV21-1	-	-	TRBJ2-7	CASSKARDREAEQYF	TGTGCCAGCAGCAAAGCGAGGGACAGGGAGGCCGAGCAGTACTTC
TRBV2	TRBD1	-	TRBJ2-1	CASSEWTTGGINEQFF	TGTGCCAGCAGTGAGTGGACCACAGGGGGTATCAATGAGCAGTTCTTC
TRBV7-2	TRBD2	-	TRBJ2-3	CASSPGLAGVPDTQYF	TGTGCCAGCAGCCCAGGACTAGCGGGAGTCCCCGATACGCAGTATTTT
TRBV5-4	TRBD1	-	TRBJ2-1	CASSPGQNNEQFF	TGTGCCAGCAGCCCGGGACAGAACAATGAGCAGTTCTTC
TRBV3-1/TRBV3-2	-	-	TRBJ1-1	CASSQELGTNTEAFF	TGTGCCAGCAGCCAAGAGCTGGGGACTAACACTGAAGCTTTCTTT
TRBV6-1	TRBD1	-	TRBJ1-5	CASSEALGQGDQPQHF	TGTGCCAGCAGTGAAGCGCTGGGACAGGGAGATCAGCCCCAGCATTTT